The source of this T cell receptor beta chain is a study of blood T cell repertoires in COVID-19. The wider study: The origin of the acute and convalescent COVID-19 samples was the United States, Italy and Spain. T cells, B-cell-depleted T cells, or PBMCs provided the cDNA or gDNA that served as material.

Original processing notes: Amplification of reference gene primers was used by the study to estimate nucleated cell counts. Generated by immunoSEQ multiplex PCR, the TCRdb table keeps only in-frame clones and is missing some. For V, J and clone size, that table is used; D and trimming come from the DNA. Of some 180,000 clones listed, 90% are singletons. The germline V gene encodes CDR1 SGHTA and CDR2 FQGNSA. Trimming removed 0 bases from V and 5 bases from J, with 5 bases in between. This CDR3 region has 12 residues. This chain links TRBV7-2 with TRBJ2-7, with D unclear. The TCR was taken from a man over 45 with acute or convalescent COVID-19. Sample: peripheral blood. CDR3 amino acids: CASSLAENEQYF. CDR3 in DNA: TGTGCCAGCAGCTTAGCGGAGAACGAGCAGTACTTC.